What follows are 17 T cell receptor beta chains derived from one specimen sequenced in a study of cytomegalovirus exposure and HLA in healthy donors. Use of 60 Vbeta and 13 Jbeta primers characterized the PCR. Libraries were prepared by immunoSEQ multiplex PCR; TCRdb keeps only in-frame clonotypes and omits some of them. This repertoire shows 140,000 to 150,000 clones, around 78% found once; its top ten account for around 2.5%. The specimen sequenced was PBMCs. The receptors derive from a woman under 30 in good health and CMV-seropositive.

V and J are TRBV10-2 and TRBJ2-5, with 7 nucleotides matching TRBD1. The J call is in doubt because the DNA end fits TRBJ2-7 better. Germline assignment: CDR1 WSHSY and CDR2 SAAADI. CDR3 length equals 14 residues. This CDR3 is CASVDRVNSYEQYF. CDR3 DNA sequence: TGCGCCAGCGTTGACAGGGTAAACTCCTACGAGCAGTACTTC.

Worth noting for this clone: Germline and junction disagree at one end, which may indicate a read error. The chain links TRBV7-2 to TRBJ1-5; maybe TRBD1 (5 bases). The CDR3 sequence is 13 residues long. Germline V CDR1 and CDR2: SGHTA, FQGNSA. This CDR3 is CVSSPAGDQPQHF. CDR3 DNA: TGTGTCAGCAGCCCCGCGGGGGATCAGCCCCAGCATTTT.

The V gene is TRBV6-1, the J gene TRBJ1-6; the match to TRBD1 covers 8 bases. The CDR3 is 13 amino acids. The ends lost 11 bases at V and 6 bases at J; junction bases unmatched: 6. Germline V lookup: CDR1 MNHNS, CDR2 SASEGT. CDR3 bases: TGTGCCGGGGGACAGGAAACTAATTCACCCCTCCACTTT. Its protein product is CAGGQETNSPLHF.

The genes are TRBV5-1 and TRBJ2-7; D is unclear. The CDR3 length is 14 residues. Germline CDR1 and CDR2: SGHRS and YFSETQ. Trimming pared 0 bases from V and 3 bases from J, leaving 10 bases between. As DNA, the CDR3 is TGCGCCAGCAGCTTGGCCACGGGTTACTACGAGCAGTACTTC. Its protein is CASSLATGYYEQYF.

This chain connects TRBV6-5 to TRBJ1-4, with 8 nucleotides matching TRBD1. Germline lookup yields CDR1 MNHEY and CDR2 SVGAGI. J was trimmed by 8 bases and V by 0 bases; bases with no gene match: 2. The CDR3 extends over 14 amino acids. CDR3 region: CASSYSAGGEKLFF. The CDR3, as DNA: TGTGCCAGCAGTTACTCGGCAGGGGGCGAAAAACTGTTTTTT.

V usage is TRBV27 and J usage is TRBJ1-2; possible D gene TRBD1, 6 bases. CDR3 length: 15 amino acids. The germline CDR1 and CDR2 sequences are MNHEY and SMNVEV (reference sequence). Trimming shortened V by 4 bases and J by 10 bases, and 22 bases separated the two germline ends. The CDR3 DNA reads as TGTGCCAGCAGTTCAACAGGGAAAGGGCGTAATGACTACACCTTC. It specifies CASSSTGKGRNDYTF.

The V gene is TRBV5-6, the J gene TRBJ1-6; 9 nucleotides line up with TRBD1. Germline V gene lookup returns CDR1 SGHDT and CDR2 YYEEEE. V was pared by 0 bases and J by 7 bases, with 8 bases of the junction left unmatched. This CDR3 is built from 17 residues. CDR3 protein: CASSLDRGQGWNSPLHF. CDR3 bases: TGTGCCAGCAGCTTGGACAGGGGGCAAGGTTGGAATTCACCCCTCCACTTT. The full variable domain, with the rest looked up from reference TRBV5-6 and TRBJ1-6, is DAGVTQSPTHLIKTRGQQVTLRCSPKSGHDTVSWYQQALGQGPQFIFQYYEEEERQRGNFPDRFSGHQFPNYSSELNVNALLLGDSALYLCASSLDRGQGWNSPLHFGNGTRLTVT.

J is TRBJ2-7 and V is TRBV19; D perhaps matches TRBD1 (6 bases). This CDR3 comprises 16 residues. The V and J ends lost 3 bases and 0 bases respectively, with 15 bases between them. The V gene's germline CDR1 is LNHDA and CDR2 SQIVND (reference sequence). CDR3 sequence reads: CASSIGTGWGSYEQYF. The CDR3, as DNA: TGTGCCAGTAGTATTGGAACAGGGTGGGGCTCCTACGAGCAGTACTTC.

The rearrangement links TRBV5-1 to TRBJ1-5; 8 nucleotides line up with TRBD1. Germline lookup yields CDR1 SGHRS and CDR2 YFSETQ. J lost 4 bases, V lost 0 bases, and 6 bases had no gene match. The CDR3 totals 16 residues. CDR3 bases: TGCGCCAGCAGCTTGGGTTCAGGGGGCTTAAATCAGCCCCAGCATTTT. Its translation: CASSLGSGGLNQPQHF. Together with reference TRBV5-1 and TRBJ1-5, the CDR3 gives the full variable domain: KAGVTQTPRYLIKTRGQQVTLSCSPISGHRSVSWYQQTPGQGLQFLFEYFSETQRNKGNFPGRFSGRQFSNSRSEMNVSTLELGDSALYLCASSLGSGGLNQPQHFGDGTRLSIL.

This clone was detected only a few times. V is TRBV5-8 and J is TRBJ1-6, with TRBD1 as a possible D gene (5 bases). The V end was cut by 1 base, the J end by 0 bases, with 17 bases between. The CDR3 is 19 residues long. The germline V gene encodes CDR1 SGHTS and CDR2 YDEGEE. CDR3 protein: CASSLMGRASSSYNSPLHF. The CDR3 coding sequence is TGTGCCAGCAGCTTGATGGGCAGGGCATCAAGCTCCTATAATTCACCCCTCCACTTT.

In this sample, this clone turned up a few times. The J gene is TRBJ2-1, the V gene TRBV29-1; weak D call: TRBD2 (5 bases). The ends were cut back, 6 bases at V and 3 bases at J, with 15 bases in the middle. CDR1 and CDR2 (germline): SQVTM, ANQGSEA. This CDR3 is built from 14 residues. CDR3 nucleotide sequence: TGCAGCGTCCCCCTCGGGGTCGTCTACAATGAGCAGTTCTTC. Protein product: CSVPLGVVYNEQFF.

The V gene is TRBV5-4, the J gene TRBJ2-1; possibly TRBD2 for D (5 bases). Germline CDR1 SGHNT, CDR2 YYREEE (reference sequence). The CDR3 covers 16 residues. Deletions cut 0 bases from V and 6 bases from J, with 16 bases between. In DNA form, the CDR3 reads TGTGCCAGCAGCTTGGGAGGGTGGCAGCCTTTCAATGAGCAGTTCTTC. Residues: CASSLGGWQPFNEQFF. Supplemented by reference TRBV5-4 and TRBJ2-1, the full variable domain reads ETGVTQSPTHLIKTRGQQVTLRCSSQSGHNTVSWYQQALGQGPQFIFQYYREEENGRGNFPPRFSGLQFPNYSSELNVNALELDDSALYLCASSLGGWQPFNEQFFGPGTRLTVL.

This clone was seen a few times. V and J are TRBV27 and TRBJ2-1; 7 bases map to TRBD1. J gave up 0 bases and V 2 bases, and 4 bases lay outside the gene matches. Germline V gene data show CDR1 as MNHEY and CDR2 as SMNVEV (reference sequence). CDR3 size: 16 residues. The CDR3 nucleotides read TGTGCCAGCAGTTTAAATCCAGGGGGCTCCTACAATGAGCAGTTCTTC. Its translation is CASSLNPGGSYNEQFF.

The chain has TRBV10-3 and TRBJ2-5, with 9 bases aligning to TRBD1. The V gene's germline CDR1 is ENHRY and CDR2 SYGVKD. V dropped 6 bases and J dropped 5; count of bases not matched to a gene: 1. This CDR3 comprises 12 residues. CDR3 coding DNA: TGTGCCATCAGAGGGACAGGGGAGACCCAGTACTTC. Translation: CAIRGTGETQYF.

This CDR3 is CASSITAGGLNTGELFF. In nucleotides, the CDR3 is TGTGCCAGCAGCATAACAGCGGGGGGGCTGAACACCGGGGAGCTGTTTTTT. V gene TRBV11-2 combines with J gene TRBJ2-2, with TRBD2 matching 10 bases. With V trimmed by 5 bases and J by 1 base, 7 bases remained unmatched. Germline V gene sequence: CDR1 SGHAT, CDR2 FQNNGV. The CDR3 has 17 residues. The variable domain in full, completed from reference TRBV11-2 and TRBJ2-2, reads EAGVAQSPRYKIIEKRQSVAFWCNPISGHATLYWYQQILGQGPKLLIQFQNNGVVDDSQLPKDRFSAERLKGVDSTLKIQPAKLEDSAVYLCASSITAGGLNTGELFFGEGSRLTVL.

The rearrangement joins TRBV7-9 to TRBJ1-1, with a possible D match to TRBD1 (5 bases). Looked up from germline, CDR1 is SEHNR and CDR2 is FQNEAQ (reference sequence). V lost 6 bases to trimming and J lost 1 base, with 9 bases between them. This CDR3 has 13 amino acids. In DNA form, the CDR3 reads TGTGCCAGCAGTCGAAGGGGGAACACTGAAGCTTTCTTT. Its protein product is CASSRRGNTEAFF. Full variable domain (rest looked up from reference TRBV7-9 and TRBJ1-1): DTGVSQNPRHKITKRGQNVTFRCDPISEHNRLYWYRQTLGQGPEFLTYFQNEAQLEKSRLLSDRFSAERPKGSFSTLEIQRTEQGDSAMYLCASSRRGNTEAFFGQGTRLTVV.

Here the CDR3 reads CASSQVTSGGPYNEQFF. The CDR3 DNA reads TGCGCCAGCAGCCAAGTGACTAGCGGGGGCCCCTACAATGAGCAGTTCTTC. The rearrangement joins TRBV4-3 to TRBJ2-1; TRBD2 aligns across 12 bases. The CDR3 runs to 17 residues. J was trimmed by 2 bases and V by 1 base; bases with no gene match: 3. Germline loops: CDR1 LGHNA, CDR2 YSLEER.